These T cell receptor beta chains were read from a single sample in a study of T cells after posttransplantation cyclophosphamide. Sequenced by immunoSEQ multiplex PCR; TCRdb stores in-frame clones only, minus some. There are more than 30,000 clones in the sample, none observed a single time. The sequencing input was PBMCs. The receptors stem from a girl under 18 in good health, CMV-negative, and a related stem cell transplant donor. Each CDR3 is given without its conserved first and last residue. The order of the fields is CDR3 length, V gene, J gene, D gene, CDR3 protein. D genes are given only for firm matches.

12	TRBV9	TRBJ2-1	TRBD2	ASSVGTSISEQF
16	TRBV28	NA	TRBD1	ASSSETGEVLSSYEQF
13	TRBV5-8	TRBJ2-7	TRBD1	ASSQDTGTAYEQY
16	TRBV4-1	TRBJ2-4	TRBD2	ASSRSGTSGSSANIQY
15	TRBV4-1	TRBJ2-3	TRBD2	ASSRTAGAGGSDTQY
13	TRBV4-1	TRBJ1-4	NA	ASSPTAATNEKLF
10	TRBV28	TRBJ2-7	NA	ASSLQGNEQY
11	TRBV6-5	TRBJ2-5	TRBD1	ASRGTAPGEQY
13	TRBV6-1	TRBJ2-2	NA	ASTRAETGTGELF
13	TRBV5-1	TRBJ2-7	TRBD1	ASSYGPGGSYEQY
11	TRBV18	TRBJ2-7	NA	ASSRNAELEQY
11	TRBV5-4	TRBJ2-1	NA	ASSHSGSPEQF
12	TRBV28	TRBJ1-2	TRBD1	ASSAGQGDYGYT
12	TRBV6-1	TRBJ2-7	NA	ASSEYSSSYEQY
11	TRBV4-1	TRBJ1-5	NA	ASSQDLNQPQH
11	TRBV6-5	TRBJ1-5	NA	ASSYSFAGPQH
13	TRBV5-4	TRBJ2-6	NA	ASSLDRAGANVLT
12	TRBV6-5	TRBJ2-3	NA	ASSSRLVADTQY
13	TRBV19	TRBJ2-3	NA	ASSIVRGSTDTQY
15	TRBV5-4	TRBJ2-3	TRBD2	ASSLVQRGGQRDTQY
11	TRBV10-1	TRBJ2-3	TRBD2	ASPAGGPDTQY
12	TRBV6-5	TRBJ1-4	NA	ASSPYREGEKLF
12	TRBV7-9	TRBJ1-2	NA	ASSYVSGNYGYT
12	TRBV6-5	TRBJ2-7	NA	ASSGGSPPYEQY
13	TRBV6-1	TRBJ1-6	NA	ASRILTGQVSPLH
13	TRBV15	TRBJ2-6	NA	ATSRGQSGANVLT
13	TRBV6-4	TRBJ2-3	TRBD1	ASSDGQGATDTQY
12	TRBV7-2	TRBJ2-3	TRBD2	ASRVAGSTDTQY
14	TRBV9	TRBJ2-2	TRBD2	ASSLRLAGDTGELF
12	TRBV30	TRBJ1-6	NA	AWSVGADNSPLH
12	TRBV27	TRBJ1-5	NA	ASRETGSNQPQH
13	TRBV7-8	TRBJ2-1	TRBD2	ASNPSGRAGNEQF
10	TRBV7-9	TRBJ2-7	NA	ASSPGENEQY
9	TRBV19	TRBJ1-2	NA	ASRTGGGYT
11	TRBV4-2	TRBJ1-1	NA	ASTEAENTEAF
11	TRBV6-1	TRBJ2-1	NA	ASSEGNYNEQF
13	TRBV7-2	TRBJ2-2	NA	ASSLTGTNTGELF
13	TRBV30	TRBJ2-3	NA	AWSITGWSTDTQY
12	TRBV6-5	TRBJ2-7	TRBD1	ASSTGTGSYEQY
13	TRBV5-1	TRBJ2-5	NA	ASSLSLLYQETQY
12	TRBV5-1	TRBJ1-2	NA	ASSLEGQGQGYT